This T cell receptor (beta chain) derives from a study of CD4 T cells in relation to SARS-CoV-2 and coronaviruses. General study findings and limits: Culture-expanded clones reflect memory recall rather than primary priming during culture. Monoreactive clones expanded significantly more to SARS-CoV-2 than crossreactive clones did. The cross-reactivity analysis covered only spike protein, not other viral proteins.

The unexposed donors gave CD4+ T cells in 2011-2018, prior to COVID-19. Naive and memory CD4+ T cell DNA was deep-sequenced without culture. Here immunoSEQ multiplex PCR was the method, and the copy in TCRdb shows in-frame clones only, minus some. Of tens of thousands of clones listed, over 85% are singletons. Unmatched junction bases numbered 10, after V lost 5 bases and J lost 7 bases. This CDR3 is 14 amino acids long. Germline CDR1 SEHNR, CDR2 FQNEAQ (reference sequence). Regarding this clone: Its antigen is still unknown.

Sequencing was performed on naive CD4+ T cells from PBMCs. The subset here: naive CD4+ T cells isolated by negative enrichment. This TCR was recovered from a human donor in good health. J is TRBJ1-1 and V is TRBV7-9, with 7 positions matching TRBD1. The CDR3 coding sequence is TGTGCCAGCAGCCCCCAAACAGGGGATCGTGAAGCTTTCTTT. This codes for CASSPQTGDREAFF.